This TCR beta chain derives from a study of molecular identifiers for immune sequencing clone quantification. Study conclusions and caveats: Highly expanded clone sizes could end up underestimated if a barcode were shared by identical TCR molecules.

A CD8+CD4-CCR7+CD45RA+ phenotype served as the sorting definition for naive CD8 T cells. In the case of this clonotype: Its antigen is not identified. A read error may be the cause here, since a much bigger clone is one base away.

TCRdb re-called the PCR reads through MiXCR, storing one row per CDR3 protein. The sample includes some 65,000 distinct CDR3 sequences, around 20% seen only once; the top ten take around 1.5%. Deletions cut 5 bases from V and 1 base from J, with 8 bases between. Germline V CDR1 and CDR2: MNHEY, SMNVEV (reference sequence). The CDR3 extends over 13 amino acids. This TCR came from a human donor in good health. Some libraries in this study had Jurkat cell RNA spiked in. What was sequenced was naive CD8+ T cells from blood, with Jurkat cell RNA spiked in. Documented subset: FACS-sorted CD8+CD4-CCR7+CD45RA+ naive T cells. This chain connects TRBV27 to TRBJ2-5, with D maybe TRBD2 (5 bases). This CDR3 reads CASSEGLQETQYF. The CDR3 bases are TGTGCCAGCAGTGAGGGCCTCCAAGAGACCCAGTACTTC.